This T cell receptor beta chain was documented in a study of CD8 T cells in ankylosing spondylitis. Findings of the study overall: Ankylosing spondylitis blood appeared to carry a characteristic TCR beta motif of fewer than 10 highly homologous variants. Disease-linked clones proved CD8+ and comparatively uncommon in peripheral blood. In synovial fluid and blood from reactive arthritis, some motif variants were previously reported.

Quantitative 5'-RACE was performed with molecular barcodes, and it yielded the TCR beta libraries. Each CDR3 protein gets one entry after TCRdb re-called the 5' RACE reads with MiXCR. The sample lists 670,000 or so distinct CDR3 sequences, around 20% occurring once. Points on this clonotype: The antigen is undetermined.

CDR3 length equals 15 residues. With 1 base removed from V and 7 bases from J, the gap between germline ends came to 15 bases. In germline, CDR1 is MDHEN, CDR2 SYDVKM. Material for sequencing was blood, either unsorted or a sorted T cell fraction (not recorded which). This chain links TRBV28 with TRBJ2-3; D may be TRBD1 or TRBD2 (6 bases each). The receptor was isolated from a male donor with ankylosing spondylitis. CDR3 in amino acids: CASSLSGDLGYTQYF. As DNA, the CDR3 is TGTGCCAGCAGTTTATCAGGGGACTTAGGTTATACGCAGTATTTT.